This record covers a single T cell receptor beta chain. How the authors handled the data: Estimates of nucleated cell counts were drawn from the amplification of reference gene primers. TCRdb keeps only in-frame clones here, not all; method: immunoSEQ multiplex PCR. V and J calls and clone size are copied from that table; D and trimming were computed from the DNA. Among some 56,000 clones, roughly 82% were seen once, and the ten largest hold about 26%. The data stem from a study of blood T cell repertoires in COVID-19. Study context: Samples representing acute and convalescent COVID-19 were sourced from the United States, Italy and Spain. Sources were T cells, B-cell-depleted T cells, or PBMCs; the material itself was cDNA or gDNA.

The germline V gene has CDR1 SGHAT and CDR2 FQNNGV. V shed 1 base and J 3 bases; nucleotides not matched to a gene: 2. The CDR3 covers 14 residues. Sequenced material: peripheral blood. J is TRBJ2-5 and V is TRBV11-2; 7 nucleotides agree with TRBD1. The receptor was derived from a woman of 80 years or more with acute or convalescent COVID-19. The CDR3 loop is CASSLGQGKETQYF. As DNA, the CDR3 is TGTGCCAGCAGCTTAGGACAGGGCAAAGAGACCCAGTACTTC.